This T cell receptor beta chain originates from a study of CD8+CD57+ T cells in acquired aplastic anemia. Study in general: The mean DNA yield obtained from sorted CD4+ and CD8+ cells came to roughly 3.4 ug.

This clonotype was seen a few times. With 2 bases clipped from V and 8 bases from J, the junction kept 5 bases outside the gene matches. The CDR3 covers 14 residues. The germline gives CDR1 KGHSH, CDR2 LQKENI. Using genomic DNA as the template, TCR beta VDJ and CDR3 profiling was carried out. From the reads, TCRdb called clonotypes with MiXCR, one entry per CDR3 protein. The table has some 290,000 distinct CDR3 sequences, 50% to 70% seen once. The chain couples TRBV18 to TRBJ1-2, with 10 bases matching TRBD1. The sequenced sample consisted of sorted CD4+, CD8+, or CD8+CD57+ T cells (not recorded which) from PBMCs. The TCR comes from a human donor with severe aplastic anemia or a healthy control (not recorded which). The CDR3 sequence is CASSPSGQGVGYTF. DNA of the CDR3: TGTGCCAGCTCACCATCCGGACAGGGGGTCGGCTACACCTTC.